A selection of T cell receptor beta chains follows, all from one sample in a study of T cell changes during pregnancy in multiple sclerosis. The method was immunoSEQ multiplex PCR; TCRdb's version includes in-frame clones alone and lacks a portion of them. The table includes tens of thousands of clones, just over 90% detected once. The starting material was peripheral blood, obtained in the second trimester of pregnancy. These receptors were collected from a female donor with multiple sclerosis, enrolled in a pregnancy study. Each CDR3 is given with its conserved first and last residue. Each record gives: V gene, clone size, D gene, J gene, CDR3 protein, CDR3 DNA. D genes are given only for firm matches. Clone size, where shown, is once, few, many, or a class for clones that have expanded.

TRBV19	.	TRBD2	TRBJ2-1	CASSIAGGLSSYNEQFF	TGTGCCAGTAGTATAGCGGGAGGCCTAAGCTCCTACAATGAGCAGTTCTTC
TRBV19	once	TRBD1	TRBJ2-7	CASGRQGSYEQYF	TGTGCCAGTGGGCGACAGGGATCCTACGAGCAGTACTTC
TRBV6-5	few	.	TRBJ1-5	CASSYQNNQPQHF	TGTGCCAGCAGTTATCAGAACAATCAGCCCCAGCATTTT
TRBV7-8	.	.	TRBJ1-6	CASSRRENSPLHF	TGTGCCAGCAGCCGACGGGAGAATTCACCCCTCCACTTT
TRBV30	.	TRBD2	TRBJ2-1	CAWSITRTSGSYNEQFF	TGTGCCTGGAGTATAACCCGGACTAGCGGGAGCTACAATGAGCAGTTCTTC
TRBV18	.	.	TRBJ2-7	CASSSRSSYEQYF	TGTGCCAGCTCTTCCCGTTCGTCCTACGAGCAGTACTTC
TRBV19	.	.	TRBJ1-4	CASSIRFRDIGEKLFF	TGTGCCAGTAGTATTCGTTTCCGGGACATTGGTGAAAAACTGTTTTTT
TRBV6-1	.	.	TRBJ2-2	CASEAAGELFF	TGTGCCAGCGAGGCCGCCGGGGAGCTGTTTTTT
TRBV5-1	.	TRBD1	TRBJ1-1	CASSFGTGGSGGEAFF	TGCGCCAGCAGCTTCGGGACAGGGGGCTCGGGCGGGGAAGCTTTCTTT
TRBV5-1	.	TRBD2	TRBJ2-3	CASSERGGQKDTQYF	TGCGCCAGCAGCGAGCGGGGGGGCCAGAAAGATACGCAGTATTTT
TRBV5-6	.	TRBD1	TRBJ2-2	CASSSQGSGELFF	TGTGCCAGCAGCTCACAGGGGTCCGGGGAGCTGTTTTTT
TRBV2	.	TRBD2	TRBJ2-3	CASSEGLAGGPSTDTQYF	TGTGCCAGCAGTGAGGGACTAGCGGGGGGCCCTAGCACAGATACGCAGTATTTT
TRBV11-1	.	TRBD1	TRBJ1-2	CASSDPDRVYGYTF	TGTGCCAGCAGCGACCCGGACAGGGTCTATGGCTACACCTTC
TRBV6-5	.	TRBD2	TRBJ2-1	CASSYSGGSGYNEQFF	TGTGCCAGCAGTTACTCAGGCGGGAGCGGCTACAATGAGCAGTTCTTC
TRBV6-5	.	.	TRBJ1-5	CASSVRDNQPQHF	TGTGCCAGCAGTGTCCGGGACAATCAGCCCCAGCATTTT
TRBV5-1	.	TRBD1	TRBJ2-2	CASSLTGTVNTGELFF	TGCGCCAGCAGCTTAACCGGGACAGTGAACACCGGGGAGCTGTTTTTT
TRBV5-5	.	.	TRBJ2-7	CASSAGPPFYEQYF	TGTGCCAGCAGCGCGGGACCGCCTTTCTACGAGCAGTACTTC
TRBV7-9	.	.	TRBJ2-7	CASSLSEISYEQYF	TGTGCCAGCAGCTTATCGGAGATCTCCTACGAGCAGTACTTC
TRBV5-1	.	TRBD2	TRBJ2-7	CASSWETSGLAREQYF	TGCGCCAGCAGCTGGGAAACTAGCGGCTTAGCTCGCGAGCAGTACTTC
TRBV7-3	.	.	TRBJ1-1	CASSPNSYTEAFF	TGTGCCAGCAGCCCTAACTCGTATACTGAAGCTTTCTTT